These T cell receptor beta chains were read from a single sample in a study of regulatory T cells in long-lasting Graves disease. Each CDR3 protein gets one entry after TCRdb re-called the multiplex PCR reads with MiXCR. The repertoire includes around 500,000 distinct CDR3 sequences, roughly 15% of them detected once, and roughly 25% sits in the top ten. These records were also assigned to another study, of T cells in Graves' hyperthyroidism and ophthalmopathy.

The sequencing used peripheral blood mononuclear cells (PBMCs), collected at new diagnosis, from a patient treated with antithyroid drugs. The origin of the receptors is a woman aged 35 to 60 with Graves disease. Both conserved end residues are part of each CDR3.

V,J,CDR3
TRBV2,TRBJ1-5,CASKDRGESNQPQHF
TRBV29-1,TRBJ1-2,CSVQGTAQFNYGYTF
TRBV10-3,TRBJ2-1,CAISESGQPYTEQFF
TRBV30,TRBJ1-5,CAWSPLGGYGNQPQHF
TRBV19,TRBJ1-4,CASSPWTGSNEKLFF
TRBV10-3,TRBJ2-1,CAISSPWTGSNEQFF
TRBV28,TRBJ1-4,CASSSGPGEKLFF
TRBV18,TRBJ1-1,CASSNREKATEAFF
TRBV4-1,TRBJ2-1,CASSRLKRDPYNEQFF
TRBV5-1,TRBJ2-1,CASSTRGAYNEQFF
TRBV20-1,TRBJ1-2,CSARDPGTVYGYTF
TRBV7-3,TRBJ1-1,CASSPSPGQGGTEAFF
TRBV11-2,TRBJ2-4,CASSPRPLGAKNIQYF
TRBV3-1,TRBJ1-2,CTSSQDVESFKNGYTF
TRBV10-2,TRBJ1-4,CASTPGGFVEKLFF
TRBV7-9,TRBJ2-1,CASTRAYNEQFF
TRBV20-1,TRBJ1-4,CSAPEDATNEKLFF
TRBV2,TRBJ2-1,CASRDDRGGYNEQFF
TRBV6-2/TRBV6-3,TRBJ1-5,CASSEYAGQDQPQHF
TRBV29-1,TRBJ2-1,CSVGRWGGYNEQFF
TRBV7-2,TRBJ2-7,CASSLAGSETGVYEQYF
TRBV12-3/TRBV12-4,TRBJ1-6,CASGLSELGYSPLHF
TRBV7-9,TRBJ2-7,CASSFPGSGGLYLEQYF
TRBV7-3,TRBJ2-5,CASSLLAGVYETQYF
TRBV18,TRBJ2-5,CASSPDRDETQYF
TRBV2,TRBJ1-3,CASRAGEGNTIYF
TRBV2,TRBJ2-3,CASTSGPHTDTQYF
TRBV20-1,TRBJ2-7,CSAPRDGTYEQYF
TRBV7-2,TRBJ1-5,CASSYRDRNQPQHF
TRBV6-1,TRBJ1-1,CATQGQGKNEAFF
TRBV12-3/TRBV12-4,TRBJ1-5,CASSLSTSNQPQHF
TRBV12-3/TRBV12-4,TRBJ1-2,CASSSRRFYGYTF
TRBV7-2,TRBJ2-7,CASSYKGATSYEQYF
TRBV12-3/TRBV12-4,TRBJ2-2,CASRTGGWEFYTGELFF
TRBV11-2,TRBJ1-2,CASSLVRTESRGNYGYTF
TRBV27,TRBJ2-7,CASSIGLRSVEQYF
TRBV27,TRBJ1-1,CASSRMVDREAFF
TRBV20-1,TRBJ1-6,CSAKGQNSPLHF
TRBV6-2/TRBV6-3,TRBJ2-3,CASSYQGALTDTQYF
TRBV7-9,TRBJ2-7,CASSQTGQFSYEQYF
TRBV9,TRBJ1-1,CASSQRPLNTEAFF
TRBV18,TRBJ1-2,CASSPPTGGMTTYGYTF
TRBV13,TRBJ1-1,CASSRDRVTEAFF
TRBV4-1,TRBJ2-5,CASSQAPGFGETQYF
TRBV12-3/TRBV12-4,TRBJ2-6,CASSFIGGSGANVLTF
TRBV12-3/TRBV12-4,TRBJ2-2,CASSGTGRTGELFF
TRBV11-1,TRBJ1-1,CASIPYGSYTEAFF
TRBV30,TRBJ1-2,CAWSEYPTGYTF
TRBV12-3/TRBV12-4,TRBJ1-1,CASSPTGSTWGGEAFF
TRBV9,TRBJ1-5,CASSVGQVGNQPQHF
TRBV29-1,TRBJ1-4,CSVEEGQGGFREKLFF
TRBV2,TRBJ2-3,CASKAGLLDTQYF
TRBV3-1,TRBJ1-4,CASSQGQINEKLFF
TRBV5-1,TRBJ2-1,CASSGGLAGALTYNEQFF
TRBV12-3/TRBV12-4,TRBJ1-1,CASSLDGMGRIISEAFF
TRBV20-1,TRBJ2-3,CSARALAGRTDTQYF
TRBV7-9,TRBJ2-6,CASSPRGGRLSGANVLTF
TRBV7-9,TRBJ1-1,CASSFATTNTEAFF
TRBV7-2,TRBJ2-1,CASNLSGTGEYNEQFF
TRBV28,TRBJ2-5,CATRRGGQETQYF